The clone carrying this T cell receptor beta chain came up many times. CDR3-region Arm-PCR and iRepertoire HTBI primers produced the TCR beta libraries. Each CDR3 protein gets one entry after TCRdb re-called the multiplex PCR reads with MiXCR. The sample records about 400,000 distinct CDR3 sequences, 20% to 25% being singletons. The data were taken from a study of regulatory T cells in long-lasting Graves disease. Regarding time point: persistent/refractory GD, antithyroid drugs over 5 years with positive TRAb. The TCR library was made from RNA that had been extracted from PBMCs in TRIzol. Graves' disease diagnoses followed American Thyroid Association guidelines. An endocrinology department located in Xi'an, China, was where the patients came from. Germline trimming cut 1 base from V and 2 bases from J; bases unmatched to any gene: 6. This CDR3 is 16 amino acids long. Germline loops: CDR1 MNHEY, CDR2 SVGEGT.

V and J are TRBV6-2 or TRBV6-3 and TRBJ2-5, with TRBD2 identical over 8 bases. The sequencing here drew on peripheral blood mononuclear cells (PBMCs), taken when the disease was refractory, from a patient treated with antithyroid drugs. The TCR originated in a female donor with Graves disease. CDR3: CASSYYTSGEQETQYF. In DNA form, the CDR3 reads TGTGCCAGCAGTTACTATACTAGCGGAGAACAAGAGACCCAGTACTTC.